The 21 T cell receptor beta chains reported below all come from one sample, sequenced in a study of blood T cell repertoires in COVID-19. TCRdb keeps only in-frame clones here, not all; method: immunoSEQ multiplex PCR. The sample lists about 97,000 clones; about 84% were seen once. Sequencing input: peripheral blood. Source of these receptors: a man between 60 and 70 years old with acute or convalescent COVID-19.

The CDR3 sequence is CASSPAGQASSYEQYF. DNA of the CDR3: TGTGCCAGCAGCCCCGCCGGACAGGCCTCCTCCTACGAGCAGTACTTC. The chain uses TRBV11-2 and TRBJ2-7; 7 bases match TRBD1. This CDR3 is built from 16 residues. Germline V CDR1 and CDR2: SGHAT, FQNNGV. With V trimmed by 5 bases and J by 0 bases, 10 bases remained unmatched.

The chain carries TRBV5-8 and TRBJ2-5; weak D call: TRBD1 (6 bases). CDR1 SGHTS and CDR2 YDEGEE come from the germline V gene. The CDR3 spans 14 residues. V shed 4 bases and J shed 3 bases, with 13 bases lying between them. CDR3 residues: CASSETGREETQYF. The CDR3 DNA reads TGTGCCAGCAGCGAAACAGGGCGGGAAGAGACCCAGTACTTC.

This clone appeared once. CDR3 sequence (DNA): TGTGCCACCAGTGACCCAAACGGGGGGGACACAGATACGCAGTATTTT. This gives the protein CATSDPNGGDTDTQYF. The V gene is TRBV24-1, the J gene TRBJ2-3; TRBD2 matches at 8 bases. The CDR3 length is 16 residues. The ends lost 4 bases at V and 2 bases at J; junction bases unmatched: 7. Germline V gene lookup returns CDR1 KGHDR and CDR2 SFDVKD.

This clone was seen a single time. CDR3 DNA sequence: TGCAGCGTTGCGGGGGGAGACAATCAGCCCCAGCATTTT. It encodes CSVAGGDNQPQHF. The chain carries TRBV29-1 and TRBJ1-5; tentative D call: TRBD1 (5 bases). Trimming took off 4 bases at V and 3 bases at J, with 10 bases between the two ends. The length of the CDR3 is 13 residues. CDR1 and CDR2 from the germline V gene are SQVTM and ANQGSEA.

The CDR3 protein is CASSLEAGGPYEQYF. CDR3 in DNA: TGCGCCAGCAGCTTGGAAGCGGGGGGCCCCTACGAGCAGTACTTC. The rearrangement links TRBV5-1 to TRBJ2-7; 9 nucleotides match TRBD2. From germline, CDR1 is SGHRS and CDR2 YFSETQ. There are 15 residues in the CDR3. Losses at the gene ends were 0 bases for V and 2 bases for J; bases not matched to a gene: 3.

This rearrangement joins TRBV3-1 (or the pseudogene TRBV3-2) to TRBJ2-3; 12 bases match TRBD1. This CDR3 contains 16 residues. Trimming cost V 3 bases and J 5 bases; bases outside gene matches: 6. Germline loops: CDR1 LGHDT, CDR2 YNNKEL (reference sequence). The CDR3 is CASSHWDRGLGDTQYF. CDR3 nucleotides: TGTGCCAGCAGCCATTGGGACAGGGGGCTTGGAGATACGCAGTATTTT.

This rearrangement joins TRBV19 to TRBJ2-5, with D perhaps matching TRBD1 (6 bases). The germline V gene encodes CDR1 LNHDA and CDR2 SQIVND (reference sequence). V gave up 2 bases and J gave up 4 bases, with 11 bases separating them. The CDR3 runs to 14 residues. CDR3 in amino acids: CASSIMSGVETQYF. DNA for the CDR3: TGTGCCAGTAGTATAATGTCAGGGGTAGAGACCCAGTACTTC.

The V call is TRBV28, the J call TRBJ1-6; 7 bases line up with TRBD1. In germline, CDR1 is MDHEN, CDR2 SYDVKM. CDR3 size: 16 residues. J lost 7 bases, V lost 7 bases, and 13 bases had no gene match. CDR3 in DNA: TGTGCCAGCACACTAAACAGACAGGGTGGGAATTCACCCCTCCACTTT. The encoded protein is CASTLNRQGGNSPLHF.

The chain recombines TRBV4-1 with TRBJ1-4; D gene ambiguous. There are 14 residues in the CDR3. Germline CDR1 and CDR2: MGHRA and YSYEKL. Trimming pared 1 base from V and 6 bases from J, leaving 9 bases between. CDR3 region: CASSQVGGYEKLFF. The CDR3 DNA reads as TGCGCCAGCAGCCAAGTCGGCGGCTATGAAAAACTGTTTTTT.

The genes are TRBV28 and TRBJ2-6; 8 bases are a match to TRBD1. Unmatched junction bases numbered 3, after V lost 5 bases and J lost 0 bases. Germline CDR1 is MDHEN and CDR2 is SYDVKM. The CDR3 sequence is 16 residues long. The CDR3 loop is CASSGTGISGANVLTF. The CDR3 region has the DNA TGTGCCAGCAGTGGGACAGGAATCTCTGGGGCCAACGTCCTGACTTTC.

The J gene is TRBJ2-5, the V gene TRBV27, with 12 positions matching TRBD2. V gave up 5 bases and J gave up 5 bases; unmatched junction bases: 12. Germline V lookup: CDR1 MNHEY, CDR2 SMNVEV (reference sequence). This CDR3 has 17 residues. CDR3 loop: CASSPGTSGHDRETQYF. As DNA, the CDR3 is TGTGCCAGCAGTCCTGGGACTAGCGGGCATGATAGGGAGACCCAGTACTTC.

This clone showed up just a few times. The chain recombines TRBV18 with TRBJ1-3; 10 bases fit TRBD1. Per the germline V gene, CDR1 is KGHSH and CDR2 is LQKENI. The CDR3 covers 17 residues. Unmatched junction bases numbered 6, after V lost 4 bases and J lost 0 bases. CDR3: CASSQPTGGTSGNTIYF. The CDR3 coding sequence is TGTGCCAGCTCACAACCGACAGGGGGCACCTCTGGAAACACCATATATTTT.

J is TRBJ1-6 and V is TRBV27, with D perhaps matching TRBD1 (6 bases). The CDR3 runs 16 residues. V dropped 3 bases and J dropped 10 bases, with 19 bases sitting between them. Germline V CDR1 and CDR2: MNHEY, SMNVEV (reference sequence). As DNA, the CDR3 is TGTGCCAGCAGTTTCGGGGGGGGACAAATAGTCTCACCCCTCCACTTT. It codes for CASSFGGGQIVSPLHF.

This clone was observed a few times. The chain joins TRBV5-1 to TRBJ2-7; weak D call: TRBD1 (5 bases). The germline V gene encodes CDR1 SGHRS and CDR2 YFSETQ. V was trimmed by 4 bases and J by 3 bases, leaving 11 bases between them. The CDR3 contains 13 residues. Here the CDR3 DNA reads TGCGCCAGCAGCGCGCCTGACAGCTACGAGCAGTACTTC. Its protein is CASSAPDSYEQYF. Full variable domain (outside the CDR3, taken from reference TRBV5-1 and TRBJ2-7): KAGVTQTPRYLIKTRGQQVTLSCSPISGHRSVSWYQQTPGQGLQFLFEYFSETQRNKGNFPGRFSGRQFSNSRSEMNVSTLELGDSALYLCASSAPDSYEQYFGPGTRLTVT.

The rearrangement joins TRBV29-1 to TRBJ2-5, with 8 bases identical to TRBD2. The CDR3 is made up of 13 amino acids. The V gene's germline CDR1 is SQVTM and CDR2 ANQGSEA. The V and J ends lost 4 bases and 7 bases, in that order; junction bases with no gene match: 8. DNA of the CDR3: TGCAGCGTTGGAGGTAGCGGGATTGCGACCCAGTACTTC. Protein: CSVGGSGIATQYF.

This clone appeared a single time. This chain joins TRBV7-9 and TRBJ2-5; 10 bases align to TRBD2. The germline V gene encodes CDR1 SEHNR and CDR2 FQNEAQ (reference sequence). This CDR3 is 16 amino acids long. The V segment lost 1 base and the J segment 2 bases; nucleotides outside the gene matches: 4. The CDR3 region is CASSLGVAGGQETQYF. As DNA, the CDR3 is TGTGCCAGCAGCTTAGGGGTAGCGGGGGGACAAGAGACCCAGTACTTC. Filled out from reference TRBV7-9 and TRBJ2-5, the complete variable domain reads DTGVSQNPRHKITKRGQNVTFRCDPISEHNRLYWYRQTLGQGPEFLTYFQNEAQLEKSRLLSDRFSAERPKGSFSTLEIQRTEQGDSAMYLCASSLGVAGGQETQYFGPGTRLLVL.

The gene calls are TRBV7-8 and TRBJ1-4; no firm D call. The length of the CDR3 is 16 residues. CDR1 is SGHVS, CDR2 FQNEAQ, per germline. V was pared by 1 base and J by 5 bases, with 14 bases between. The CDR3: CASSLDTAGLNEKLFF. The CDR3 region has the DNA TGTGCCAGCAGCTTAGATACGGCAGGATTGAATGAAAAACTGTTTTTT.

The chain carries TRBV18 and TRBJ1-1; 8 positions agree with TRBD1. With V trimmed by 3 bases and J by 1 base, 7 bases remained unmatched. The CDR3 length is 16 residues. Germline V gene lookup returns CDR1 KGHSH and CDR2 LQKENI. The CDR3 protein is CASSPTRTGWNTEAFF. CDR3 coding DNA: TGTGCCAGCTCACCTACGAGGACAGGGTGGAACACTGAAGCTTTCTTT.

This clone was counted a few times. This chain joins TRBV27 and TRBJ2-3; D might be TRBD2 (5 bases). V lost 1 base, J lost 1 base, and 9 bases lay in between. Germline CDR1 reads MNHEY; CDR2 reads SMNVEV (reference sequence). The CDR3 has 15 amino acids. CDR3 amino acids: CASSLFLAGTDTQYF. The CDR3 coding sequence is TGTGCCAGCAGTTTATTCCTAGCAGGCACAGATACGCAGTATTTT.

The chain is built from TRBV7-8 and TRBJ2-2; 7 bases fit TRBD1. Germline V lookup: CDR1 SGHVS, CDR2 FQNEAQ. With 2 bases clipped from V and 3 bases from J, the junction kept 9 bases outside the gene matches. CDR3 length: 17 amino acids. CDR3 coding DNA: TGTGCCAGCAGCTTAAGTGCTCGACAGGGTGACACCGGGGAGCTGTTTTTT. It translates to CASSLSARQGDTGELFF.

This chain connects TRBV6-5 to TRBJ1-6; 8 nucleotides agree with TRBD1. The CDR3 is 13 residues long. With V trimmed by 8 bases and J by 6 bases, 3 bases remained unmatched. CDR1 and CDR2 (germline): MNHEY, SVGAGI. CDR3 nucleotides: TGTGCCAGCGGACAGGGCGGTAATTCACCCCTCCACTTT. Translation gives CASGQGGNSPLHF.